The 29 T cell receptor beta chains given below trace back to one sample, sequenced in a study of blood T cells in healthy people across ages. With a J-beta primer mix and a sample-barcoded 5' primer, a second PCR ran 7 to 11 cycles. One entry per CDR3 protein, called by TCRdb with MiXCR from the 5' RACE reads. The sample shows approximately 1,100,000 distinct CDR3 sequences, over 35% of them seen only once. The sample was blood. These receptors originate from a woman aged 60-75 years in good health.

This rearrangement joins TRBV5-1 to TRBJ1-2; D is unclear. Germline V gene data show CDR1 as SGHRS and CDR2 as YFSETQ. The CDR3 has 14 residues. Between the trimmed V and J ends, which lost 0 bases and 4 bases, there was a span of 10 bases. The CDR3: CASSLETRSYGYTF. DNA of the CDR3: TGCGCCAGCAGCTTGGAGACCCGAAGCTATGGCTACACCTTC.

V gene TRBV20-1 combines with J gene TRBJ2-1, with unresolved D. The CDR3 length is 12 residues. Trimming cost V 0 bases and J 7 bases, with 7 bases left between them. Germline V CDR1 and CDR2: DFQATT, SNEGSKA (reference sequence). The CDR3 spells CSARDPRNEQFF. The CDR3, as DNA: TGCAGTGCTAGAGATCCGAGAAATGAGCAGTTCTTC.

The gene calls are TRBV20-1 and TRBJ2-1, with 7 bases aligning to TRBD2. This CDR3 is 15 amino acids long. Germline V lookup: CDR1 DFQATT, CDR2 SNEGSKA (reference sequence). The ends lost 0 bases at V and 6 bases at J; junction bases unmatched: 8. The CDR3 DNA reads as TGCAGTGCTAGAGATTTTAGGCGGGAGAGCAATGAGCAGTTCTTC. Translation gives CSARDFRRESNEQFF.

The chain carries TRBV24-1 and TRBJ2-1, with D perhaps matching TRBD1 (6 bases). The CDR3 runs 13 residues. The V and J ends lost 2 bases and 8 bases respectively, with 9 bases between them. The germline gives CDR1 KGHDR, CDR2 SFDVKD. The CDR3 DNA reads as TGTGCCACCAGTGATTCTCCAGGGGATGAGCAGTTCTTC. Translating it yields CATSDSPGDEQFF.

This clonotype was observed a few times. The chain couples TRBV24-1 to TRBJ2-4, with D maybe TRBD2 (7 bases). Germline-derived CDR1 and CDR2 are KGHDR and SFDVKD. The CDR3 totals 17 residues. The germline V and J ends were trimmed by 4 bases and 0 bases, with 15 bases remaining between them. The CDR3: CATSEGGGSIAKNIQYF. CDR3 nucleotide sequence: TGTGCCACCAGTGAAGGGGGGGGGTCCATAGCCAAAAACATTCAGTACTTC.

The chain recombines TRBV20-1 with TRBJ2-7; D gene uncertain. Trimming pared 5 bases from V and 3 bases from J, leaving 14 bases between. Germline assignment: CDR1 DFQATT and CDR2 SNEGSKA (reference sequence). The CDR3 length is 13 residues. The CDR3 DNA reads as TGCAGTGCTCCCCCGATAGGTAACTACGAGCAGTACTTC. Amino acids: CSAPPIGNYEQYF.

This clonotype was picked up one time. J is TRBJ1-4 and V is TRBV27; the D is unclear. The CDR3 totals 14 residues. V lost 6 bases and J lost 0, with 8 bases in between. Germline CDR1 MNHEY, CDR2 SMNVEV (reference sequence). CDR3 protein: CASRKIATNEKLFF. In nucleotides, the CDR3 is TGTGCCAGCAGAAAGATCGCAACTAATGAAAAACTGTTTTTT.

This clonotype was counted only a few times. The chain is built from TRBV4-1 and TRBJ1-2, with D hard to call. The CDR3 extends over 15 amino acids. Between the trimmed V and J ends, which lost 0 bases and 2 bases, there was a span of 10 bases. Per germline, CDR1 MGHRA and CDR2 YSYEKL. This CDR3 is CASSQELAANYGYTF. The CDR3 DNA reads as TGCGCCAGCAGCCAAGAACTCGCCGCCAACTATGGCTACACCTTC.

CDR3 in DNA: TGCAGTGCTAGAAGGCCTAATCAGCCCCAGCATTTT. Translating gives CSARRPNQPQHF. This chain joins TRBV20-1 and TRBJ1-5; D is uncertain. This CDR3 has 12 residues. Deletions cut 2 bases from V and 4 bases from J, with 6 bases between. Germline V gene data show CDR1 as DFQATT and CDR2 as SNEGSKA (reference sequence).

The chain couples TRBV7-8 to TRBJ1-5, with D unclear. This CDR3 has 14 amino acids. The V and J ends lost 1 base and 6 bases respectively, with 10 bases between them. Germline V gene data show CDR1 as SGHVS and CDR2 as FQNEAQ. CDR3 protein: CASSLEVGFQPQHF. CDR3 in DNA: TGTGCCAGCAGCTTAGAGGTTGGTTTTCAGCCCCAGCATTTT.

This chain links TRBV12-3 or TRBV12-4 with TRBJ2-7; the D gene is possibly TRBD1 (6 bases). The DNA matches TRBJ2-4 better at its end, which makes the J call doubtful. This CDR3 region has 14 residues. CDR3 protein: CASSLADRLNIQYF. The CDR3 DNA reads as TGTGCCAGCAGTTTAGCGGACAGATTAAACATTCAGTACTTC.

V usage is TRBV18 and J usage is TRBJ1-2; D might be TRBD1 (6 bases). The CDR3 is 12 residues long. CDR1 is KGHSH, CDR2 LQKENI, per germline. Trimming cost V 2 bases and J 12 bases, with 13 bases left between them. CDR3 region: CASSPNGQLHTF. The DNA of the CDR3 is TGTGCCAGCTCACCAAATGGACAGCTCCACACCTTC.

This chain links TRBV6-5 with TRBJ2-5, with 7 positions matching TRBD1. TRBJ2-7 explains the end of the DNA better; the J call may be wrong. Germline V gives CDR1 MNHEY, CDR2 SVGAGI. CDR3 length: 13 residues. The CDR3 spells CASKETGNPEQYF. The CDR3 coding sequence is TGTGCCAGCAAGGAGACAGGGAATCCCGAGCAGTACTTC.

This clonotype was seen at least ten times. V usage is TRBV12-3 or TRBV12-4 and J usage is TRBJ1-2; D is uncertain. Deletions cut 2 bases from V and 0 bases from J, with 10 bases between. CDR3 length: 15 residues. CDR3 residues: CASSLSGRSNYGYTF. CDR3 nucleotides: TGTGCCAGCAGTTTAAGTGGCAGATCTAACTATGGCTACACCTTC.

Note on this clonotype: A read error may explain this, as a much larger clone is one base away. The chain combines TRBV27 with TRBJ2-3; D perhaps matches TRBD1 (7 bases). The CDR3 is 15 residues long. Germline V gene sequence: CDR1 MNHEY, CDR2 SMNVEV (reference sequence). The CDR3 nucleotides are TGTGCCAGCAGGATGACAGGGACTTACACAGATGCGCAGTATTTT. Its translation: CASRMTGTYTDAQYF.

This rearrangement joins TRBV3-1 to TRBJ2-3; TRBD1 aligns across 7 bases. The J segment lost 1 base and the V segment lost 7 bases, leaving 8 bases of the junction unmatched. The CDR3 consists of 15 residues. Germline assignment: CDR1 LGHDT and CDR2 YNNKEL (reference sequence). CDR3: CASKGRTGRTDTQYF. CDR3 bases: TGTGCCAGCAAGGGAAGGACAGGCCGCACAGATACGCAGTATTTT.

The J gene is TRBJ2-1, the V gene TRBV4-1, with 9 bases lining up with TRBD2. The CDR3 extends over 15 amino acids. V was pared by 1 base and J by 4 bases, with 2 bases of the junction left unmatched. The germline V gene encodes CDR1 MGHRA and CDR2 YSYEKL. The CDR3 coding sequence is TGCGCCAGCAGCCAAGGAAGCGGGAGGTACAATGAGCAGTTCTTC. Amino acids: CASSQGSGRYNEQFF.

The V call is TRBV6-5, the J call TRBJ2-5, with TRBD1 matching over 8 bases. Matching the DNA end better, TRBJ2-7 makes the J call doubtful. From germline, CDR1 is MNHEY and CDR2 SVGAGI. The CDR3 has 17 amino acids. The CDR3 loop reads CASSYSAPGQAAYEQYF. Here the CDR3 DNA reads TGTGCCAGCAGTTATTCCGCACCGGGACAGGCGGCCTACGAGCAGTACTTC.

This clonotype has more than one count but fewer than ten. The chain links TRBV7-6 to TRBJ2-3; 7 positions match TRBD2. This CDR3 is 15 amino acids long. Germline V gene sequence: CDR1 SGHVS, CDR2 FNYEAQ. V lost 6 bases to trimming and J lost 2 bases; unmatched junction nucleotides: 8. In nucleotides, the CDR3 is TGTGCCAGCAGTTACCGCGGGAGAGACACAGATACGCAGTATTTT. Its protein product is CASSYRGRDTDTQYF.

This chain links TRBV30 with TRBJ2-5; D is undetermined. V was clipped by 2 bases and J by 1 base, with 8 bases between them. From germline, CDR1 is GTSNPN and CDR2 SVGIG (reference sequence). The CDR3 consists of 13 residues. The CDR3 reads CAWSWVSQETQYF. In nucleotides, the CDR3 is TGTGCCTGGAGTTGGGTGAGCCAAGAGACCCAGTACTTC.

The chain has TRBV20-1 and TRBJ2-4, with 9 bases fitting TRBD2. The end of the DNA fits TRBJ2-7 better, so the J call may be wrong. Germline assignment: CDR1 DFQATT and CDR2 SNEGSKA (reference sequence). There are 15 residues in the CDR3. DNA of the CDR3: TGCAGTGCTAGAGAGCTTAGCGGGAGCTTCAACGAGCAGTACTTC. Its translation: CSARELSGSFNEQYF.

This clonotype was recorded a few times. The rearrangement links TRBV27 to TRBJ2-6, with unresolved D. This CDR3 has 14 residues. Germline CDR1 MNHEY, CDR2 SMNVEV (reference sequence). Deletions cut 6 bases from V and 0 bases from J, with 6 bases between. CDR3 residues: CASRGFSGANVLTF. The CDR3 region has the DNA TGTGCCAGCAGGGGTTTCTCTGGGGCCAACGTCCTGACTTTC. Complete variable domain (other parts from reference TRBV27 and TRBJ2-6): EAQVTQNPRYLITVTGKKLTVTCSQNMNHEYMSWYRQDPGLGLRQIYYSMNVEVTDKGDVPEGYKVSRKEKRNFPLILESPSPNQTSLYFCASRGFSGANVLTFGAGSRLTVL.

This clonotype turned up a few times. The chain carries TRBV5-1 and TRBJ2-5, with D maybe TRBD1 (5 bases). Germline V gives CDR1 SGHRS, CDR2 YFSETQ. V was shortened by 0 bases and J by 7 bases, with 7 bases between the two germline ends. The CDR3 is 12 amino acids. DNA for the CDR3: TGCGCCAGCAGCTTGGAAGGGGCGACCCAGTACTTC. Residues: CASSLEGATQYF.

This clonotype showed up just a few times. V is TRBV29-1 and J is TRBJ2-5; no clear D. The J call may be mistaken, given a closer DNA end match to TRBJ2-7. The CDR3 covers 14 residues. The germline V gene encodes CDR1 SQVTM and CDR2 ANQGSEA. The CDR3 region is CSVEVQLGFSEQYF. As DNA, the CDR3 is TGCAGCGTTGAGGTACAGTTGGGTTTCTCCGAGCAGTACTTC.

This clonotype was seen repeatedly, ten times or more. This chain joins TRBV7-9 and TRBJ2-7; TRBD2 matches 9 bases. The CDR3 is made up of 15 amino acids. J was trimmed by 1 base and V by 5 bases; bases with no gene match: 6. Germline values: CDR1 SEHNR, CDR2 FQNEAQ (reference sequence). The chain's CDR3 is CASSAGTSKSYEQYF. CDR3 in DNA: TGTGCCAGCAGCGCGGGGACTAGCAAGTCCTACGAGCAGTACTTC.

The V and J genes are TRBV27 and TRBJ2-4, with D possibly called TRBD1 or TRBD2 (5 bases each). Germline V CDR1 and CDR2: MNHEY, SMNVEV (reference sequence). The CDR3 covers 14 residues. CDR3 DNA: TGTGTCCAGCAGTCGGGACGGACCTTAAACATTCAGTACTTC. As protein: CVQQSGRTLNIQYF.

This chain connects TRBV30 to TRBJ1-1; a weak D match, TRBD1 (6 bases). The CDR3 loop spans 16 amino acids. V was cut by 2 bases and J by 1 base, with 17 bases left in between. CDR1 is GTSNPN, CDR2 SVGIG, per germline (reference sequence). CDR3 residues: CAWSFTGQLPNTEAFF. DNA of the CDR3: TGTGCCTGGAGTTTCACCGGACAGCTGCCGAACACTGAAGCTTTCTTT.

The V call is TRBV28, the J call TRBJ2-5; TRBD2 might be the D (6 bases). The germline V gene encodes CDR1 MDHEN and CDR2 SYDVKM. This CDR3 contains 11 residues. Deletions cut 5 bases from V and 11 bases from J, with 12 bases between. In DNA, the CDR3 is TGTGCCAGCAGTCCGCAAGGAGGGCAGTACTTC. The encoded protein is CASSPQGGQYF.

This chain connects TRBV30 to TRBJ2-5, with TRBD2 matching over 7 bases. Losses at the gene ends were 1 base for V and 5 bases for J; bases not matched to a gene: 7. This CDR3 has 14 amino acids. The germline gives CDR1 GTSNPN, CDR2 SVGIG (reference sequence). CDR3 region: CAWSEGGSLETQYF. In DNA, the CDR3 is TGTGCCTGGAGTGAAGGCGGGAGTCTGGAGACCCAGTACTTC. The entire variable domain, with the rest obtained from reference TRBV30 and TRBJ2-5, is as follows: SQTIHQWPATLVQPVGSPLSLECTVEGTSNPNLYWYRQAAGRGLQLLFYSVGIGQISSEVPQNLSASRPQDRQFILSSKKLLLSDSGFYLCAWSEGGSLETQYFGPGTRLLVL.